This TCR beta chain was identified during a study of OX40 agonist ivuxolimab in advanced cancers. Turning to the study itself: Given to patients was ivuxolimab, an agonistic anti-OX40 (CD134) antibody. Study-level points and caveats: There were, on average, more expanded clones in CD8+ T cells than in CD4+.

A word on this clone: Its antigen is undetermined.

TCRdb's table, derived via immunoSEQ multiplex PCR, lists solely in-frame clones and lacks some. The sample yields fewer than 65,000 clones, 87% seen once. The CDR3 consists of 16 residues. Trimming removed 0 bases at V and 0 bases at J, with 10 bases between. Germline V gives CDR1 SGHRS, CDR2 YFSETQ. This sequence originates from an adult with an advanced solid tumor such as melanoma, head and neck, liver or kidney cancer. The sample was CD4+ or CD8+ T cells sorted from blood, taken in a trial of the OX40 agonist ivuxolimab. V usage is TRBV5-1 and J usage is TRBJ1-3, with no clear D. CDR3: CASSLGHFGSGNTIYF. DNA of the CDR3: TGCGCCAGCAGCTTGGGACACTTTGGCTCTGGAAACACCATATATTTT.